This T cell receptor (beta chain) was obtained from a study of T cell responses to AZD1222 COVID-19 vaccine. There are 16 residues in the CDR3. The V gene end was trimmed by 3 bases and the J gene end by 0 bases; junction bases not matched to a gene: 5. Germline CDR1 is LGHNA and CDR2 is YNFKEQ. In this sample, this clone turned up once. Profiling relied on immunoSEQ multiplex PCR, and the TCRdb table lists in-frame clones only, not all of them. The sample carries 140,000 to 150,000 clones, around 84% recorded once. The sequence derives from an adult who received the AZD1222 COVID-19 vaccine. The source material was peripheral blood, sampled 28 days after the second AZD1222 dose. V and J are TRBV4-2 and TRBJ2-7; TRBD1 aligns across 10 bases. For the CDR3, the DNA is TGTGCCAGCAGCCAGCCTGGACAGGGGGGCTCCTACGAGCAGTACTTC. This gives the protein CASSQPGQGGSYEQYF.